This TCR beta chain was captured in a study of cytomegalovirus exposure and HLA in healthy donors. Primers included in the PCR were 60 Vbeta and 13 Jbeta primers. Method: immunoSEQ multiplex PCR; TCRdb's copy keeps in-frame clones and lacks some. The sample consists of tens of thousands of clones, roughly 80% of them appearing once. The germline V gene encodes CDR1 LNHDA and CDR2 SQIVND (reference sequence). This CDR3 spans 16 amino acids. With 6 bases removed from V and 3 bases from J, the gap between germline ends came to 21 bases. Findings and caveats of the study: Across donors, sequencing depth was assumed by presence/absence analyses to be roughly uniform.

Regarding this clone: The antigen remains unidentified.

The TCR was taken from a woman in her twenties or thirties in good health and CMV-seronegative. The V and J genes are TRBV19 and TRBJ2-7; tentatively, D is TRBD1 (6 bases). Sequenced input: PBMCs. CDR3 nucleotide sequence: TGTGCCAGTAGCCCCCCCGGGACACGGGGCAGCTACGAGCAGTACTTC. Amino acid sequence: CASSPPGTRGSYEQYF.